These T cell receptor beta chains were read from a single sample in a study of CD4 T cells in relation to SARS-CoV-2 and coronaviruses. No antigen has been assigned to these receptors. Clones were read by immunoSEQ multiplex PCR, and TCRdb kept only the in-frame ones, dropping some. This table holds under 20,000 clones, just under 80% found once. Sequenced: CD4+ T cells from PBMCs, cultured in vitro. The receptors were sampled from a human donor in good health. CDR3s include the opening cysteine and the closing phenylalanine or tryptophan.

TRBJ2-3	TRBV11-3	CASSSGALSDTQYF
TRBJ2-5	TRBV28	CASIPIGTGGLETQYF
TRBJ2-1	TRBV5-4	CASSSGRDSYNEQFF
TRBJ2-5	TRBV20-1	CSARDLRPQYF
TRBJ1-2	TRBV12-3/TRBV12-4	CASSLGREDGYTF
TRBJ2-3	TRBV6-5	CASRPQGGVTDTQYF
TRBJ1-4	TRBV5-1	CASSLVAGSPEKLFF
TRBJ2-7	TRBV7-2	CASSKTGTSSYEQYF
TRBJ1-1	TRBV11-1	CASSPNAGKSFF
TRBJ2-7	TRBV5-8	CASSRHRVEDYEQYF
TRBJ1-2	TRBV6-5	CASSPTTGPDGYTF
TRBJ2-7	TRBV3-1/TRBV3-2	CASSQIAGYYEQYF
TRBJ2-3	TRBV7-2	CASSLGREGDTQYF
TRBJ2-3	TRBV4-2	CASSQVRRASGRAGTDTQYF
TRBJ2-1	TRBV5-4	CASRTGTSGYNEQFF
TRBJ2-5	TRBV5-3	CARSHTSGSKETQYF
TRBJ2-3	TRBV5-1	CASSLRGLTITDTQYF
TRBJ2-1	TRBV5-1	CASTPLRDRASDEQFF
TRBJ1-1	TRBV7-9	CASSLVQGATEAFF
TRBJ2-1	TRBV7-8	CASSLVGLAGGGEQFF
TRBJ1-1	TRBV10-1	CASSSGNTEAFF
TRBJ1-1	TRBV6-5	CASREDGNTEAFF
TRBJ2-1	TRBV7-8	CASSLDGGRAPEQFF
TRBJ1-2	TRBV7-9	CASSLQGQQDYGYTF
TRBJ2-7	TRBV10-3	CAISVGTSGSYEQYF
TRBJ1-6	TRBV18	CASSPGSDSPLHF
TRBJ2-2	TRBV7-9	CAISGGTSAFAGELFF
TRBJ2-3	TRBV18	CASSPTVTDTQYF
TRBJ2-1	TRBV19	CASSPTTRSYNEQFF
TRBJ1-3	TRBV3-1/TRBV3-2	CASSPTLGNTIYF
TRBJ2-1	TRBV24-1	CATSSGSSYNEQFF
TRBJ2-1	TRBV27	CASSLRQDLYNEQFF
TRBJ2-1	TRBV25-1	CASSEYNEQFF
TRBJ2-2	TRBV19	CASSIFPGSGTGELFF
TRBJ2-6	TRBV6-5	CASSRQTNNVLTF
TRBJ1-5	TRBV12-2	CASRLGGGRSNQPQHF
TRBJ1-6	TRBV20-1	CSASVLLGQGIYNSPLHF
TRBJ2-7	TRBV2	CASRSPRYEQYF
TRBJ2-7	TRBV6-1	CASSEAGRRREQYF
TRBJ2-5	TRBV6-6	CASSYSGTRQETQYF
TRBJ2-5	TRBV9	CASSVDSAREGTQYF
TRBJ2-3	TRBV6-5	CASRPGQGSADTQYF
TRBJ2-2	TRBV28	CASTLYSLTGELFF
TRBJ2-2	TRBV28	CASSSPPQNTGELFF
TRBJ2-2	TRBV12-3/TRBV12-4	CASSPNTGELFF
TRBJ2-1	TRBV7-9	CASSSLGAGAYNEQFF
TRBJ2-6	TRBV6-5	CASSLGRSGANVLTF
TRBJ2-3	TRBV7-3	CASSLAGGEITDTQYF
TRBJ2-7	TRBV5-1	CASRATSAFSEEQYF
TRBJ2-1	TRBV7-8	CASSFAPAAEQFF
TRBJ1-5	TRBV30	CAWSQGAGQPQHF
TRBJ2-7	TRBV3-1/TRBV3-2	CASSQVSKEPYEQYF
TRBJ1-6	TRBV3-1/TRBV3-2	CASSQGEIPTLHF
TRBJ1-2	TRBV18	CASSPSWGSDYTF